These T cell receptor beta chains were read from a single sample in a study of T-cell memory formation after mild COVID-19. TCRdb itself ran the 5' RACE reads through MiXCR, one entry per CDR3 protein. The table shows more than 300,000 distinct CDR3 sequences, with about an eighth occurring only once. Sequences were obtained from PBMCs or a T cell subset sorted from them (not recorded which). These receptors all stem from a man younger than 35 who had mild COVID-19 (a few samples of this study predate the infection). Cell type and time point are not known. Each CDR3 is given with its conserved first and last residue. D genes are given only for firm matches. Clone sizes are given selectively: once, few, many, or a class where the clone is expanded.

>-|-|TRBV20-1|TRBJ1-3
CRPYPRGETGNTIYF
TGCAGACCCTACCCGAGGGGGGAGACTGGAAACACCATATATTTT
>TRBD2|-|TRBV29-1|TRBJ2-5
CSVDGLAGGRETQYF
TGCAGCGTTGATGGGCTAGCGGGGGGGCGAGAGACCCAGTACTTC
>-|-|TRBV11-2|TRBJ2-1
CASSSDPGHGVEQFF
TGTGCCAGCAGCTCCGATCCGGGACACGGAGTTGAGCAGTTCTTC
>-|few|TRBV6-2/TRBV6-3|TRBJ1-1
CASTISATGGTEAFF
TGTGCCAGCACCATCTCGGCCACCGGTGGGACTGAAGCTTTCTTT
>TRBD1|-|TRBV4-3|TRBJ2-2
CASSRLTGDTGELFF
TGCGCCAGCAGCCGACTCACAGGGGACACCGGGGAGCTGTTTTTT
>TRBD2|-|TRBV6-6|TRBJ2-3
CASSSGGTYGTQYF
TGTGCCAGCAGCAGCGGGGGGACGTATGGTACGCAGTATTTT
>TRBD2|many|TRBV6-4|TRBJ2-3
CASKRGEHTDTQYF
TGTGCCAGCAAACGGGGGGAACACACAGATACGCAGTATTTT
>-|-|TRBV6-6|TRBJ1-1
CASSTGPKPLGTEAFF
TGTGCCAGCAGTACGGGCCCGAAGCCCCTGGGCACTGAAGCTTTCTTT
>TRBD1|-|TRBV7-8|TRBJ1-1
CASSLGKDRGRWDTEAFF
TGTGCCAGCAGCTTAGGGAAGGACAGGGGGCGGTGGGACACTGAAGCTTTCTTT
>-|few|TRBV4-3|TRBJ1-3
CASGYVSGNTIYF
TGCGCCAGCGGTTACGTCTCTGGAAACACCATATATTTT
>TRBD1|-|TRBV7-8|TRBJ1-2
CASSSTGDYGYTF
TGTGCCAGCAGCTCGACAGGGGACTATGGCTACACCTTC
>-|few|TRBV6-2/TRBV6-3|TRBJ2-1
CASSYGQFPFF
TGTGCCAGCAGTTACGGCCAGTTTCCGTTCTTC
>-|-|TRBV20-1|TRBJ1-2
CSARRRNYGYTF
TGCAGTGCTAGGCGACGGAACTATGGCTACACCTTC
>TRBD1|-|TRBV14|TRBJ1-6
CASSLLTGQPFNSPLHF
TGTGCCAGCAGCCTCCTGACGGGACAGCCTTTTAATTCACCCCTCCACTTT
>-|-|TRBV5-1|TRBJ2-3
CASSRRETGAHTDTQYF
TGCGCCAGCAGCCGACGTGAGACAGGAGCACACACAGATACGCAGTATTTT
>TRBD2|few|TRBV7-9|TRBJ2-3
CAMAGEKNTDTQYF
TGTGCAATGGCGGGGGAGAAGAATACAGATACGCAGTATTTT
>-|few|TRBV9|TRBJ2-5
CASSVAGQQGGETQYF
TGTGCCAGCAGCGTAGCTGGGCAACAGGGCGGAGAGACCCAGTACTTC
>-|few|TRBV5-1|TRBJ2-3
CASSSKGSDSLSIATDTQYF
TGCGCCAGCAGCTCGAAGGGTAGCGATTCTTTATCCATTGCTACAGATACGCAGTATTTT
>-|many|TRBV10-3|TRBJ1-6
CAISESVDSYNSPLHF
TGTGCCATCAGTGAGTCGGTAGACTCCTATAATTCACCCCTCCACTTT
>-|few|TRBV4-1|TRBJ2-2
CASRGDYPGELFF
TGCGCCAGCAGGGGTGACTATCCCGGGGAGCTGTTTTTT
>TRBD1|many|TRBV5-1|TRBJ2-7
CASETGTGGDEQYF
TGCGCCAGCGAAACCGGGACAGGGGGCGACGAGCAGTACTTC
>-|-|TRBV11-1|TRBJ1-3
CASSLTGHGNTIYF
TGTGCCAGCAGCTTAACGGGACATGGAAACACCATATATTTT
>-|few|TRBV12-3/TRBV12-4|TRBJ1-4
CASSLRQGNEKLFF
TGTGCCAGCAGCTTGAGGCAGGGGAATGAAAAACTGTTTTTT
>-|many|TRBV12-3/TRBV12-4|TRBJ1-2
CASSQDRVYGYTF
TGTGCCAGCAGTCAGGACAGAGTCTATGGCTACACCTTC
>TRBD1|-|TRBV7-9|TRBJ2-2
CASRAGTGMTGELFF
TGTGCCAGCAGGGCCGGGACAGGGATGACCGGGGAGCTGTTTTTT
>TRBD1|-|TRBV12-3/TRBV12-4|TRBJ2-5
CASRMTGGETQYF
TGTGCCAGCAGGATGACAGGGGGGGAGACCCAGTACTTC
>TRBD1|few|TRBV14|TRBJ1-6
CASSQGQGTGSPLHF
TGTGCCAGCAGCCAGGGACAGGGAACCGGCTCACCCCTCCACTTT
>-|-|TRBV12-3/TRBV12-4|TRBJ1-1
CAGARGTPGDTEAFF
TGTGCCGGGGCTAGAGGGACCCCTGGGGACACTGAAGCTTTCTTT
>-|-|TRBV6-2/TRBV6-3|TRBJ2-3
CASRPISTDTQYF
TGTGCCAGCAGGCCCATCAGCACAGATACGCAGTATTTT
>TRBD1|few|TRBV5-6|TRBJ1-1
CASSRRRGDRGLTEAFF
TGTGCCAGCAGCCGTAGGAGAGGGGACAGGGGGCTCACTGAAGCTTTCTTT
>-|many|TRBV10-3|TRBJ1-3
CAISDPGSGNTIYF
TGTGCCATCAGTGATCCGGGGTCCGGAAACACCATATATTTT
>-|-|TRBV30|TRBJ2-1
CAWSSLEQGDNEQFF
TGTGCCTGGAGTTCTTTGGAGCAGGGAGACAATGAGCAGTTCTTC
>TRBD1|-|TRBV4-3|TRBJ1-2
CASSQEPQGRNGYGYTF
TGCGCCAGCAGCCAAGAGCCACAGGGGCGGAACGGCTATGGCTACACCTTC
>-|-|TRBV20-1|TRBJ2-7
CSARDPRDTYSYEQYF
TGCAGTGCTAGAGATCCTAGGGACACCTACTCCTACGAGCAGTACTTC
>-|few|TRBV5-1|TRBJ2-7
CASSLGHLYEQYF
TGCGCCAGCAGCTTGGGGCATTTGTACGAGCAGTACTTC
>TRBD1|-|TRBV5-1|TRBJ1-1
CASTRGGYNTEAFF
TGCGCCAGCACCCGAGGGGGCTATAACACTGAAGCTTTCTTT
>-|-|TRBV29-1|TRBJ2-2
CSVVSRDTDTGELFF
TGCAGCGTCGTCAGCCGGGACACAGACACCGGGGAGCTGTTTTTT
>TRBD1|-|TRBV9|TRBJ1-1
CASSALRDRGAEAFF
TGTGCCAGCAGCGCTCTCAGGGACAGGGGCGCTGAAGCTTTCTTT
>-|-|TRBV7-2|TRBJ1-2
CASSLDGEREGYTF
TGTGCCAGCAGCCTGGACGGGGAGAGGGAGGGCTACACCTTC
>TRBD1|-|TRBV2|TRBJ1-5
CASRDRAGSQPQHF
TGTGCCAGCAGAGACAGGGCTGGGAGTCAGCCCCAGCATTTT
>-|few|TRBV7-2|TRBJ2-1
CASTPSREYEQFF
TGTGCCAGCACCCCCTCCAGGGAATATGAGCAGTTCTTC
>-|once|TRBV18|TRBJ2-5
CASSNSGPQGETQYF
TGTGCCAGCTCAAACTCCGGACCCCAGGGGGAGACCCAGTACTTC
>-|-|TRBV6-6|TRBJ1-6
CASGINSANSPLHF
TGTGCCAGCGGGATTAATAGTGCTAATTCACCCCTCCACTTT
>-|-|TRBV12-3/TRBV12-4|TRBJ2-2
CASRTGASGHTGELFF
TGTGCCAGCAGGACGGGGGCTAGCGGACACACCGGGGAGCTGTTTTTT
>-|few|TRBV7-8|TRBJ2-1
CASSLEGPVREQFF
TGTGCCAGCAGCTTAGAGGGACCCGTACGGGAGCAGTTCTTC
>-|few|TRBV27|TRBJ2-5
CASSSSWNTGKTQYF
TGTGCCAGCAGTTCGAGTTGGAATACTGGAAAGACCCAGTACTTC
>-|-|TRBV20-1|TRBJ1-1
CSAKDRMNTEALF
TGCAGTGCTAAAGACAGAATGAACACTGAAGCTTTATTT
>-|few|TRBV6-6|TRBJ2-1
CASSYLGATHSYNEQFF
TGTGCCAGCAGTTACCTGGGGGCAACCCACTCCTACAATGAGCAGTTCTTC
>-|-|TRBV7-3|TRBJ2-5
CASSVRDSPGTQYF
TGTGCCAGCAGCGTGAGGGACTCCCCGGGGACCCAGTACTTC
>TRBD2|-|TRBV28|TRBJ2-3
CASSEKPWTSGGPYF
TGTGCCAGCAGCGAAAAACCCTGGACTAGCGGGGGTCCGTATTTT